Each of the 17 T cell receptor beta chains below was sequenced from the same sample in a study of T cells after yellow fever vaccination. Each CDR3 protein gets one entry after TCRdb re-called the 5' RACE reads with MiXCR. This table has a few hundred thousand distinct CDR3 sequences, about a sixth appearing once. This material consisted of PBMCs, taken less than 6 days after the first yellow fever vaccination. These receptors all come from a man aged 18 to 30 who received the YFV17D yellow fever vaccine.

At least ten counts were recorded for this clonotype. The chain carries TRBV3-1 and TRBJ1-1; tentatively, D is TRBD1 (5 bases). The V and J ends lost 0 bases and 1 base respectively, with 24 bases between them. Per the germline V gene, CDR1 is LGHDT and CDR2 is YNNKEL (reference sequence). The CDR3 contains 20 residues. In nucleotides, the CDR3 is TGTGCCAGCAGCCAAGATTTACTGGACAAAGGGATAGGAGGGAACACTGAAGCTTTCTTT. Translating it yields CASSQDLLDKGIGGNTEAFF.

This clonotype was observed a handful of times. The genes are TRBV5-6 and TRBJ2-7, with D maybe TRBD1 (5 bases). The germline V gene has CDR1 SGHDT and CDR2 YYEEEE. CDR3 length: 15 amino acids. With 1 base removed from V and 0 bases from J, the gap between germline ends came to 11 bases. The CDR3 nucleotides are TGTGCCAGCAGCTTGAAGGGGTTCCGCTCCTACGAGCAGTACGTC. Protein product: CASSLKGFRSYEQYV.

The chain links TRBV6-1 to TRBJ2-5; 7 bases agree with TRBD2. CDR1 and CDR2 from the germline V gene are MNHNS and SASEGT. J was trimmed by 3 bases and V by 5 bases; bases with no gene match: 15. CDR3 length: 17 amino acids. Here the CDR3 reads CASSTLITSVGKETQYF. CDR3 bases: TGTGCCAGCAGTACACTAATTACTAGCGTCGGTAAAGAGACCCAGTACTTC.

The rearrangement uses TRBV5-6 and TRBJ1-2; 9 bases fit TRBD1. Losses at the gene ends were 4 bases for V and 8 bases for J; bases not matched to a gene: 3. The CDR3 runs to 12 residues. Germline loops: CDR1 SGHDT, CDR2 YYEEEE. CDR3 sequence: CASSRTGEGYTF. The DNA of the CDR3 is TGTGCCAGCAGCAGGACAGGGGAAGGCTACACCTTC.

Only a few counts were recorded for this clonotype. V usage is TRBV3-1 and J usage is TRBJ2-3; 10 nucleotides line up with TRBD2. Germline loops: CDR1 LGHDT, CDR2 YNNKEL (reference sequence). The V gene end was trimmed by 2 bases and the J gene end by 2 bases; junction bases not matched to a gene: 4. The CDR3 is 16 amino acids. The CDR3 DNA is TGTGCCAGCAGCCAAACTAGCGGGGCCTTCACAGATACGCAGTATTTT. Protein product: CASSQTSGAFTDTQYF.

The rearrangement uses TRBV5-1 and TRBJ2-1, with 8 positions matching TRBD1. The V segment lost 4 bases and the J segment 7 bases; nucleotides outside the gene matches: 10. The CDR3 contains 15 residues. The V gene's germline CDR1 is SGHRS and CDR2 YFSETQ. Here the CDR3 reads CASSPRTGIANEQFF. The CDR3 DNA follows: TGCGCCAGCAGCCCCCGGACAGGGATCGCTAATGAGCAGTTCTTC.

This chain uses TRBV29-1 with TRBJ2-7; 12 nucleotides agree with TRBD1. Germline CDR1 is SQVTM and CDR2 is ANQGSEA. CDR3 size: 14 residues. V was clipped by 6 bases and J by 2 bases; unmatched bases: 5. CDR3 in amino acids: CSVKGQGATYEQYF. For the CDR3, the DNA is TGCAGCGTGAAGGGACAGGGGGCGACCTACGAGCAGTACTTC.

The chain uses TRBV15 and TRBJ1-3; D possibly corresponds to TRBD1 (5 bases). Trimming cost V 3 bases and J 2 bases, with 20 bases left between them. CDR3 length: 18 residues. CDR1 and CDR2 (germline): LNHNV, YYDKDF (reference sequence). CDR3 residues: CATSRVRGTPVTGNTIYF. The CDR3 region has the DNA TGTGCCACCAGCAGGGTCCGGGGGACCCCTGTAACTGGAAACACCATATATTTT.

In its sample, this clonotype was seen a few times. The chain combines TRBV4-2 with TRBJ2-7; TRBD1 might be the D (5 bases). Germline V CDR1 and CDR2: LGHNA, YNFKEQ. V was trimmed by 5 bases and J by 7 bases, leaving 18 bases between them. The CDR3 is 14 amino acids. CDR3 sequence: CASSLGRQGHEQYF. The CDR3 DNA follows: TGTGCCAGCAGCTTGGGTCGGCAGGGTCATGAGCAGTACTTC.

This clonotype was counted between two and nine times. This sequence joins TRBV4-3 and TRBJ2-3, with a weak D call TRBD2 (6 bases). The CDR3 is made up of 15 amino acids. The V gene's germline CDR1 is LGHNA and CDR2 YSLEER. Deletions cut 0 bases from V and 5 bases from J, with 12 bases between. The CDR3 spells CASSQDRAGKDTQYF. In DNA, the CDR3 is TGCGCCAGCAGCCAAGACAGGGCGGGGAAAGATACGCAGTATTTT.

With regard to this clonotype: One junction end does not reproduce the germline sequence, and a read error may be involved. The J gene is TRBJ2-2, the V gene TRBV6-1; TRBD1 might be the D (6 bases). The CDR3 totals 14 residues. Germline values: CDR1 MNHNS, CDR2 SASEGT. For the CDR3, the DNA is TGTGCCAGCAGCCCTCCGGGACAAAACGGGGAGCCGTTTTTT. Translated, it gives CASSPPGQNGEPFF.

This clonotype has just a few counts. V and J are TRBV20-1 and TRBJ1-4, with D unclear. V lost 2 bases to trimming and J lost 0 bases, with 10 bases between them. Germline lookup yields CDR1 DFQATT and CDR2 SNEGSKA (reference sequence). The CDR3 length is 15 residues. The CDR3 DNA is TGCAGTGCTAGAATCGCAGTAGCAACTAATGAAAAACTGTTTTTT. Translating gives CSARIAVATNEKLFF.

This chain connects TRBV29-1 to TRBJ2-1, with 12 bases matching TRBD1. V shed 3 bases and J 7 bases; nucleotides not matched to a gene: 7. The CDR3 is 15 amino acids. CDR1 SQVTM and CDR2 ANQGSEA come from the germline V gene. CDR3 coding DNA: TGCAGCGTTGAGAGTGGGGACAGGGGGCCAAATGAGCAGTTCTTC. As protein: CSVESGDRGPNEQFF.

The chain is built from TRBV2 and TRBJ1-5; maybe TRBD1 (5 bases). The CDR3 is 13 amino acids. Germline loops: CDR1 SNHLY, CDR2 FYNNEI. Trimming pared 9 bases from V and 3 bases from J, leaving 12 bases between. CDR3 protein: CARGGETNQPQHF. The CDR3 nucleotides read TGTGCCAGGGGGGGTGAGACCAATCAGCCCCAGCATTTT.

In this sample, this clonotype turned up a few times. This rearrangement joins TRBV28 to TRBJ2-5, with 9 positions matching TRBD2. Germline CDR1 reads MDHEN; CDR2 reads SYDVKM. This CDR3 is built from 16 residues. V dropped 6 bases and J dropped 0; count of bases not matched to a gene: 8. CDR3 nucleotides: TGTGCCAGCAGCCCGCCGGGACTAGCCTACCAAGAGACCCAGTACTTC. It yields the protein CASSPPGLAYQETQYF.

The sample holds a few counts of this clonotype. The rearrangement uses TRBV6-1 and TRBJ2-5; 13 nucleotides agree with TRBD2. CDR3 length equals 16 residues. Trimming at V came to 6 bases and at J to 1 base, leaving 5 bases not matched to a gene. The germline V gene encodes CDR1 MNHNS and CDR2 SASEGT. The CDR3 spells CASSGGLAGTQETQYF. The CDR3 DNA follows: TGTGCCAGCAGCGGGGGACTAGCGGGGACCCAAGAGACCCAGTACTTC.

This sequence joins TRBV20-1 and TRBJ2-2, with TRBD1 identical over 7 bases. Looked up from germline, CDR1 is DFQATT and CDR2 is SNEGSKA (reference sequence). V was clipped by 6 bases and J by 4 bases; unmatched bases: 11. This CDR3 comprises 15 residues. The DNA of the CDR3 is TGCAGTGCGAGTTCCGGGACAGCACCCACCGGGGAGCTGTTTTTT. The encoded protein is CSASSGTAPTGELFF.